This paragraph reports one TCR beta chain. Antigen unknown. The CDR3 is 12 residues long. The germline V and J ends were trimmed by 3 bases and 6 bases, with 5 bases remaining between them. TCRdb re-analysed the reads in MiXCR, keeping a single row per CDR3 protein. The table records 200,000 or so distinct CDR3 sequences, roughly 34% of them present only once. The data belong to a study of T cell repertoires in cytomegalovirus infection. This chain connects TRBV12-3 or TRBV12-4 to TRBJ2-2; no definite D call. The clonotype was recovered from a human donor in good health (CMV status not recorded). Some clones in this sample may be carry-over from other donors' samples. Sequenced material: CD8+ T cells from cultured PBMCs, taken from culture after CMV antigen stimulation. This chain's CDR3 is CASSFGAGELFF. CDR3 bases: TGTGCCAGCAGTTTCGGTGCCGGGGAGCTGTTTTTT.